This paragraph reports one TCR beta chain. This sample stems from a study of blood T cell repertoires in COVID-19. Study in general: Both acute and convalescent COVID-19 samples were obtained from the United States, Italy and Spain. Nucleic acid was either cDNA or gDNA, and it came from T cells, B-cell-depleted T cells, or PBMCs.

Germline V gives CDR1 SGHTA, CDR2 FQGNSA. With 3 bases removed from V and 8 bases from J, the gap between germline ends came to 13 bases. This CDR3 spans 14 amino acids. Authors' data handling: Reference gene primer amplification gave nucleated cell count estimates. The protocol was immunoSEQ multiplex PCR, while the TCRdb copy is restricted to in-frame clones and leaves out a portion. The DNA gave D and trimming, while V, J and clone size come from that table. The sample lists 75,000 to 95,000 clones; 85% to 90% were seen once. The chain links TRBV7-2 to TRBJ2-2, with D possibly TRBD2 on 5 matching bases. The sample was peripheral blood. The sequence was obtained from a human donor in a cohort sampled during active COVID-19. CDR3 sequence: CASSFGSNAGELFF. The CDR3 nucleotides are TGTGCCAGCAGCTTTGGGAGTAACGCGGGGGAGCTGTTTTTT. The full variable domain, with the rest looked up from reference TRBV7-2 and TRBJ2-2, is GAGVSQSPSNKVTEKGKDVELRCDPISGHTALYWYRQSLGQGLEFLIYFQGNSAPDKSGLPSDRFSAERTGGSVSTLTIQRTQQEDSAVYLCASSFGSNAGELFFGEGSRLTVL.